Sequencing of this T cell receptor (beta chain) was carried out in a study of identical twins. This clonotype was found a few times. The antigen remains unidentified. Study-level findings and limits: With beta out-of-frame sequences, excess sharing by twins was weaker.

cDNA molecules carried unique molecular identifiers, and template switching added a universal primer site. Via MiXCR, TCRdb re-called the 5' RACE reads, giving one row per CDR3 protein. The sample shows 200,000 to 250,000 distinct CDR3 sequences, roughly a tenth of them seen only once. The specimen was memory T cells sorted from blood. The receptor's source is a man aged 50-60 years in good health.

CDR3 in amino acids: CSASGTGGYEQYF. In DNA, the CDR3 is TGCAGTGCTAGTGGGACAGGGGGCTACGAGCAGTACTTC. The chain uses TRBV20-1 and TRBJ2-7, with 11 bases matching TRBD1. The CDR3 extends over 13 amino acids. The germline V gene has CDR1 DFQATT and CDR2 SNEGSKA (reference sequence). V dropped 3 bases and J dropped 3; count of bases not matched to a gene: 1.